This TCR beta chain emerged from a study of control samples from healthy donors and cancer patients. The CDR3 extends over 16 amino acids. TCRdb's copy holds only in-frame clones and misses some; the assay was immunoSEQ multiplex PCR. The repertoire holds some 150,000 clones, with roughly 94% as singletons. This TCR was sampled from a man aged 35 to 55 in good health. The chain couples TRBV1 to TRBJ1-1; the table's D call TRBD1 went unverified against the DNA. TRBV1 is marked as a pseudogene. The sample taken for sequencing was blood. The CDR3 spells CTSSQDLARGRTEAFF. The CDR3 DNA sequence: TGCACCAGCAGCCAAGATCTGGCCAGGGGAAGGACTGAAGCTTTCTTT.